This TCR beta chain was sequenced for a study of immune cell composition in non-small cell lung cancer. Study findings and constraints: Lung squamous cell carcinoma tumours had significantly higher top 10 clone scores and productive clonality than lung adenocarcinoma. Around four fifths of squamous and about 31% of adenocarcinoma cases had tumour-associated clones >0.5%.

V dropped 6 bases and J dropped 9; count of bases not matched to a gene: 6. This CDR3 is built from 13 residues. The germline gives CDR1 MNHEY, CDR2 SVGAGI. A note on this clone: What it binds is not known.

Sequencing used immunoSEQ multiplex PCR; TCRdb keeps in-frame clones, though not all of them. The sample lists 4,700 or so clones; 55% to 75% were seen once. The sequence was collected from a human donor with non-small cell lung cancer. The J gene is TRBJ2-1, the V gene TRBV6-5; 9 positions match TRBD1. Source material: lung tumor tissue. The CDR3, as DNA: TGTGCCAGCAGCCCGACAGGGGGAATTGAGCAGTTCTTC. This sequence encodes CASSPTGGIEQFF.